This T cell receptor (beta chain) emerged from a study of PD-L1 blockade in urothelial cancer. To note about this clone: What it binds is unknown.

Time point of the sample: pretreatment peripheral blood. Patient sample counts ranged from 1 to 8, pretreatment and on-treatment. The CDR3 consists of 15 residues. The V gene's germline CDR1 is KGHSH and CDR2 LQKENI. V lost 5 bases, J lost 4 bases, and 15 bases lay in between. Study-level points and caveats: Pretreatment blood TCR clonality under the median forecast improved survival.

The method was immunoSEQ multiplex PCR; TCRdb's version includes in-frame clones alone and lacks a portion of them. Of approximately 50,000 clones in the sample, 82% are singletons; the top ten hold roughly 1.8%. This clonotype was sampled from a man aged 50-59 years with urothelial cancer. This chain uses TRBV18 with TRBJ2-1; D gene unclear. Source: PBMCs, taken around atezolizumab (anti-PD-L1) treatment. As DNA, the CDR3 is TGTGCCAGCTCAAAGTCAGGTAGTACTTACAATGAGCAGTTCTTC. It is translated as CASSKSGSTYNEQFF.